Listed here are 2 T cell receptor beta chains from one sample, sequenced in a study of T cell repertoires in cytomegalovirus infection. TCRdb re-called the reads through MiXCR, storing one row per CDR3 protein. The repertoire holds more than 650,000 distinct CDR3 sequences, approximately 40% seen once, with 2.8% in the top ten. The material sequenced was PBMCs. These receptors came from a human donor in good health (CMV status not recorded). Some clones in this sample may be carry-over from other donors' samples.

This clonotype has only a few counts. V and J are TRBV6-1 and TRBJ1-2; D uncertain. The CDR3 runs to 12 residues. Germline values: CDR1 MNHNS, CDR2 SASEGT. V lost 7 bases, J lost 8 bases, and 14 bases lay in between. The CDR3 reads CASKVNREGYTF. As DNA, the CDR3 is TGTGCCAGCAAGGTGAATCGCGAGGGCTACACCTTC.

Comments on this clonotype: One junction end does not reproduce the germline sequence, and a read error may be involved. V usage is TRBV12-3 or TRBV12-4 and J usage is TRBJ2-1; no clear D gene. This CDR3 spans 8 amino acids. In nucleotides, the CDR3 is TGTGCCAGCAGCGTCTACAACTTC. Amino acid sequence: CASSVYNF.